These 28 T cell receptor beta chains were sequenced from one sample in a study of PD-1 blockade in classical Hodgkin lymphoma. Time point reported: cycle 4 day 1 (C4D1), after more than 5 weeks of nivolumab. There was relapse after autologous stem cell transplantation in every patient, and there was variation in brentuximab vedotin exposure. TCRdb's table, derived via immunoSEQ multiplex PCR, lists solely in-frame clones and lacks some. The profile shows around 93,000 clones, around 80% of them singletons. Sequenced here: peripheral blood mononuclear cells (PBMCs), sampled before the fourth cycle of nivolumab. The receptors were gathered from a human donor with classical Hodgkin lymphoma.

This rearrangement joins TRBV7-6 to TRBJ2-1, with D hard to call. V was shortened by 2 bases and J by 8 bases, with 10 bases between the two germline ends. Germline CDR1 SGHVS, CDR2 FNYEAQ. This CDR3 has 13 amino acids. The CDR3 reads CASSLTLGHEQFF. DNA of the CDR3: TGTGCCAGCAGCTTAACACTGGGCCATGAGCAGTTCTTC.

The chain links TRBV28 to TRBJ2-7; 10 bases agree with TRBD1. CDR1 and CDR2 (germline): MDHEN, SYDVKM. The CDR3 length is 15 residues. V lost 4 bases, J lost 5 bases, and 8 bases stayed unmatched. The CDR3 DNA reads TGTGCCAGCAGTTCCCGCGGGACAGGGGTGGACGAGCAGTACTTC. Encoded protein: CASSSRGTGVDEQYF. Supplemented by reference TRBV28 and TRBJ2-7, the full variable domain reads DVKVTQSSRYLVKRTGEKVFLECVQDMDHENMFWYRQDPGLGLRLIYFSYDVKMKEKGDIPEGYSVSREKKERFSLILESASTNQTSMYLCASSSRGTGVDEQYFGPGTRLTVT.

J is TRBJ1-2 and V is TRBV7-9; 8 bases map to TRBD1. Germline V gene data show CDR1 as SEHNR and CDR2 as FQNEAQ (reference sequence). The CDR3 length is 13 residues. J lost 4 bases, V lost 4 bases, and 2 bases had no gene match. The CDR3 DNA reads as TGTGCCAGCAGCTCGGGACAGGCCTATGGCTACACCTTC. Its protein product is CASSSGQAYGYTF.

The chain carries TRBV5-1 and TRBJ1-1; no definite D call. CDR1 and CDR2 (germline): SGHRS, YFSETQ. The CDR3 runs 11 residues. The germline V and J ends were trimmed by 4 bases and 7 bases, with 8 bases remaining between them. The CDR3 loop is CASSRTDEAFF. Written as DNA, the CDR3 is TGCGCCAGCAGCCGTACGGATGAAGCTTTCTTT.

V is TRBV7-2 and J is TRBJ2-3; D is undetermined. The CDR3 covers 11 residues. Looked up from germline, CDR1 is SGHTA and CDR2 is FQGNSA. The ends were cut back, 4 bases at V and 2 bases at J, with 1 base in the middle. The CDR3 loop is CASSYTDTQYF. The CDR3 DNA sequence: TGTGCCAGCAGCTACACAGATACGCAGTATTTT.

The genes are TRBV6-6 and TRBJ1-5; possible D gene TRBD1, 6 bases. Germline V gene data show CDR1 as MNHNY and CDR2 as SVGAGI (reference sequence). V was cut by 6 bases and J by 7 bases, with 19 bases left in between. There are 15 residues in the CDR3. CDR3 bases: TGTGCCAGCAGGTACAGGGTACTACAGGGACAGCCCCAGCATTTT. As protein: CASRYRVLQGQPQHF.

This sequence joins TRBV7-9 and TRBJ1-3; no definite D call. Trimming pared 2 bases from V and 1 base from J, leaving 3 bases between. Germline V lookup: CDR1 SEHNR, CDR2 FQNEAQ (reference sequence). This CDR3 has 13 residues. The CDR3 protein is CASSLQSGNTIYF. In DNA, the CDR3 is TGTGCCAGCAGCTTACAGTCTGGAAACACCATATATTTT.

The V gene is TRBV18, the J gene TRBJ1-5, with TRBD1 matching 8 bases. The CDR3 loop spans 16 amino acids. Unmatched junction bases numbered 3, after V lost 1 base and J lost 1 base. Per germline, CDR1 KGHSH and CDR2 LQKENI. In DNA, the CDR3 is TGTGCCAGCTCACCACAGGGACAGGCGAGCAATCAGCCCCAGCATTTT. This translates into CASSPQGQASNQPQHF.

This sequence joins TRBV28 and TRBJ1-1; D is unclear. The CDR3 totals 14 residues. The germline V gene has CDR1 MDHEN and CDR2 SYDVKM. Trimming took off 4 bases at V and 1 base at J, with 10 bases between the two ends. The CDR3 bases are TGTGCCAGCAGTTCCCCGGACCGGAACACTGAAGCTTTCTTT. Amino acid sequence: CASSSPDRNTEAFF.

The rearrangement uses TRBV18 and TRBJ1-5; no clear D gene. Trimming removed 3 bases at V and 0 bases at J, with 9 bases between. Germline CDR1 is KGHSH and CDR2 is LQKENI. The CDR3 is 15 amino acids. CDR3 bases: TGTGCCAGCTCACCGGCAGGATATAGCAATCAGCCCCAGCATTTT. As protein: CASSPAGYSNQPQHF.

The J gene is TRBJ1-2, the V gene TRBV7-9; a possible D gene is TRBD1 (5 bases). This CDR3 has 13 residues. Trimming pared 4 bases from V and 4 bases from J, leaving 10 bases between. Germline CDR1 is SEHNR and CDR2 is FQNEAQ (reference sequence). DNA for the CDR3: TGTGCCAGCAGCTCCGGGGGGGGCTATGGCTACACCTTC. Its protein is CASSSGGGYGYTF.

The V gene is TRBV4-3, the J gene TRBJ2-1, with D uncertain. Germline V gene sequence: CDR1 LGHNA, CDR2 YSLEER. Trimming stripped 5 bases from V and 0 bases from J, with 11 bases between. This CDR3 is built from 15 residues. The CDR3 DNA reads TGCGCCAGCAGCTTCAGCTATCCCTCCTACAATGAGCAGTTCTTC. Its protein product is CASSFSYPSYNEQFF.

This clone was seen only once. This chain uses TRBV6-6 with TRBJ1-2; TRBD1 matches 9 bases. V trimming: 9 bases; J trimming: 8 bases; junction bases outside the gene matches: 4. The CDR3 is made up of 11 amino acids. The V gene's germline CDR1 is MNHNY and CDR2 SVGAGI (reference sequence). The DNA of the CDR3 is TGTGCCAGTACAACAGGGGGCGGCTACACCTTC. This codes for CASTTGGGYTF.

The rearrangement joins TRBV4-2 to TRBJ2-5, with D perhaps given as TRBD1 or TRBD2 (5 bases each). Trimming left V 1 base short and J 4 bases short, with 19 bases between. Germline lookup yields CDR1 LGHNA and CDR2 YNFKEQ. The CDR3 runs 17 residues. In DNA, the CDR3 is TGTGCCAGCAGCCAAGCCCCCCGCACGGCTGGGGGAGAGACCCAGTACTTC. Protein product: CASSQAPRTAGGETQYF.

This chain joins TRBV19 and TRBJ2-5; no clear D. Germline CDR1 and CDR2: LNHDA and SQIVND (reference sequence). With 3 bases removed from V and 2 bases from J, the gap between germline ends came to 10 bases. The CDR3 spans 14 residues. CDR3 bases: TGTGCCAGTAGTATTAACGGCAGACAAGAGACCCAGTACTTC. Translation: CASSINGRQETQYF.

Only one count was recorded for this clone. The V call is TRBV5-4, the J call TRBJ2-6; the D is unclear. The V gene lost 3 bases and the J gene lost 1 base, with 14 bases spanning the gap. Germline loops: CDR1 SGHNT, CDR2 YYREEE (reference sequence). This CDR3 contains 17 residues. The CDR3 bases are TGTGCCAGCAGCTGGACCCAGGCCAGTTCTGGGGCCAACGTCCTGACTTTC. Encoded protein: CASSWTQASSGANVLTF.

The chain is built from TRBV11-2 and TRBJ1-5; maybe TRBD1 (5 bases). V was shortened by 5 bases and J by 0 bases, with 20 bases between the two germline ends. The CDR3 runs 18 residues. Germline V gene data show CDR1 as SGHAT and CDR2 as FQNNGV. The CDR3 is CASSPRGQGEDSNQPQHF. Written as DNA, the CDR3 is TGTGCCAGCAGCCCCCGAGGGCAGGGAGAAGATAGCAATCAGCCCCAGCATTTT.

In this sample, this clone turned up once. The chain is built from TRBV5-6 and TRBJ1-4, with no clear D. Per germline, CDR1 SGHDT and CDR2 YYEEEE. This CDR3 is built from 14 residues. Trimming removed 2 bases at V and 4 bases at J, with 9 bases between. The CDR3 DNA follows: TGTGCCAGCAGCTTCGGCCAGGTTAATGAAAAACTGTTTTTT. This sequence encodes CASSFGQVNEKLFF.

The V gene is TRBV7-6, the J gene TRBJ2-2, with D unclear. The CDR3 loop spans 13 amino acids. The V end lost 5 bases, the J end lost 4 bases, and 8 bases lay between the germline ends. CDR1 SGHVS and CDR2 FNYEAQ come from the germline V gene. The CDR3 sequence: CASSLGPTGELFF. CDR3 coding DNA: TGTGCCAGCAGCCTAGGACCCACCGGGGAGCTGTTTTTT.

The chain combines TRBV6-5 with TRBJ2-7, with TRBD2 as a possible D gene (5 bases). The germline V gene encodes CDR1 MNHEY and CDR2 SVGAGI. Trimming pared 2 bases from V and 7 bases from J, leaving 12 bases between. This CDR3 comprises 13 residues. The chain's CDR3 is CASSYTRALEQYF. CDR3 nucleotides: TGTGCCAGCAGTTACACTAGGGCCTTAGAGCAGTACTTC.

V gene TRBV5-1 combines with J gene TRBJ2-3; 7 nucleotides line up with TRBD1. The CDR3 covers 14 residues. Germline V gene data show CDR1 as SGHRS and CDR2 as YFSETQ. V gave up 7 bases and J gave up 0 bases; unmatched junction bases: 5. CDR3 nucleotide sequence: TGCGCCAGCGGAAGACAGGGAAGCACAGATACGCAGTATTTT. Its translation is CASGRQGSTDTQYF.

For this clone: Other DNA sequences within the sample encode an identical CDR3. The genes are TRBV9 and TRBJ1-1; 7 bases agree with TRBD1. Germline trimming cut 0 bases from V and 4 bases from J; bases unmatched to any gene: 3. Per germline, CDR1 SGDLS and CDR2 YYNGEE. The CDR3 sequence is 14 residues long. The DNA of the CDR3 is TGTGCCAGCAGCGTAGGACAGGGAGGCACTGAAGCTTTCTTT. Protein product: CASSVGQGGTEAFF.

The J gene is TRBJ1-1, the V gene TRBV6-5, with no clear D. This CDR3 has 15 residues. Germline assignment: CDR1 MNHEY and CDR2 SVGAGI. V was cut by 0 bases and J by 3 bases, with 11 bases left in between. Here the CDR3 reads CASSYSIGTYTEAFF. For the CDR3, the DNA is TGTGCCAGCAGTTACTCGATCGGCACTTACACTGAAGCTTTCTTT.

The gene calls are TRBV18 and TRBJ2-4, with 7 bases aligning to TRBD1. Germline V lookup: CDR1 KGHSH, CDR2 LQKENI. The CDR3 has 17 amino acids. The V gene end was trimmed by 1 base and the J gene end by 3 bases; junction bases not matched to a gene: 9. Written as DNA, the CDR3 is TGTGCCAGCTCACCACAGGGGGCAGGGGATCGCAAAAACATTCAGTACTTC. Encoded protein: CASSPQGAGDRKNIQYF.

The chain carries TRBV5-4 and TRBJ1-1; D unresolved. Trimming shortened V by 0 bases and J by 5 bases, and 11 bases separated the two germline ends. Germline-derived CDR1 and CDR2 are SGHNT and YYREEE (reference sequence). The CDR3 length is 14 residues. The CDR3 coding sequence is TGTGCCAGCAGCTTGGATACTACGGGGACTGAAGCTTTCTTT. Translating gives CASSLDTTGTEAFF.

Ten or more counts support this clone. The chain couples TRBV6-6 to TRBJ1-2; D possibly corresponds to TRBD1 (5 bases). V lost 6 bases, J lost 2 bases, and 10 bases lay in between. This CDR3 region has 13 residues. Looked up from germline, CDR1 is MNHNY and CDR2 is SVGAGI (reference sequence). CDR3 bases: TGTGCCAGCAGGGGGGGACTCAACTATGGCTACACCTTC. Protein: CASRGGLNYGYTF.

The chain is built from TRBV28 and TRBJ1-5, with TRBD1 as a possible D gene (6 bases). V lost 5 bases and J 2 bases, leaving 13 bases between the germline ends. The CDR3 is made up of 15 amino acids. Germline V gives CDR1 MDHEN, CDR2 SYDVKM. This chain's CDR3 is CASSLGGIGNQPQHF. For the CDR3, the DNA is TGTGCCAGCAGTCTAGGGGGAATTGGCAATCAGCCCCAGCATTTT.

J is TRBJ2-2 and V is TRBV7-3; the D gene is possibly TRBD1 (6 bases). The CDR3 consists of 14 residues. V lost 6 bases and J lost 4, with 12 bases in between. Germline assignment: CDR1 SGHTA and CDR2 FQGTGA. CDR3 residues: CASRRTESTGELFF. The CDR3 DNA follows: TGTGCCAGCAGACGGACAGAGAGCACCGGGGAGCTGTTTTTT.